This TCR beta chain derives from a study of T cell repertoires in cytomegalovirus infection. Background on the study: Indicated by public TCR beta signatures were CMV infection and matching HLA type.

TCRdb recomputed calls from the reads with MiXCR, one row per CDR3 protein. The table includes 200,000 to 250,000 distinct CDR3 sequences, roughly 6.5% detected once. The CDR3 is made up of 14 amino acids. Trimming took 3 bases from V and 8 from J, leaving 15 bases between them. Germline V gives CDR1 SGHRS, CDR2 YFSETQ. Study-wide results and limits: HLA-C-restricted, CMV-specific TCR beta clonotypes were dominant ex vivo.

Details on this clonotype: Its antigen is not identified. A read error is possible here, since a much larger clone lies one base away.

The rearrangement links TRBV5-1 to TRBJ2-4; D may be TRBD2 (6 bases). Sequencing was carried out using PBMCs. The TCR was taken from a human donor in good health (CMV status not recorded). Some clones in this sample may be carry-over from other donors' samples. CDR3 sequence reads: CASSSVGSGDIQYF. As DNA, the CDR3 is TGCGCCAGCAGCTCCGTAGGGTCGGGAGACATTCAGTACTTC.